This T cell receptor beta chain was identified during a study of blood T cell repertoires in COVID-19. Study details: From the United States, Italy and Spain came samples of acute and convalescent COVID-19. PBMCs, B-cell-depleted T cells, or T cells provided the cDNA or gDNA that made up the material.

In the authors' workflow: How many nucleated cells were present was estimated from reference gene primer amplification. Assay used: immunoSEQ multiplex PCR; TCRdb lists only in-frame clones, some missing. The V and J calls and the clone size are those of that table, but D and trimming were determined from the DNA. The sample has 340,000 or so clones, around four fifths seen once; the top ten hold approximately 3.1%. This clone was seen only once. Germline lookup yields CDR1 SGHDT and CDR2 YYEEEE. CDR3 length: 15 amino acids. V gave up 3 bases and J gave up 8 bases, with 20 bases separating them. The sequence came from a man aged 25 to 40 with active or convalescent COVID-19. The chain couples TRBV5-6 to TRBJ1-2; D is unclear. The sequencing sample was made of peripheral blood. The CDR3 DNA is TGTGCCAGCAGCTCGGGAGCAGAAATGGCGCAGGGCTACACCTTC. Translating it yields CASSSGAEMAQGYTF.